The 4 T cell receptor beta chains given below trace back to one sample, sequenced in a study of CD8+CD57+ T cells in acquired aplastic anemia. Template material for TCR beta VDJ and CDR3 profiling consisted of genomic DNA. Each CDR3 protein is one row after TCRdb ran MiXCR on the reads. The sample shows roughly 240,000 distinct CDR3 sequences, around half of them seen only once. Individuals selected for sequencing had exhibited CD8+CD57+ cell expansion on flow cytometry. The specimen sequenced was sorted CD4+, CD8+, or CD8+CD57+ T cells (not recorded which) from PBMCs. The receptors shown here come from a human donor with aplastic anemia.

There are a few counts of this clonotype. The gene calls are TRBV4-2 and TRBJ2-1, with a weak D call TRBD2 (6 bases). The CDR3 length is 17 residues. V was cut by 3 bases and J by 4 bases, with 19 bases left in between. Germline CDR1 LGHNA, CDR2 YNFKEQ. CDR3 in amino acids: CASSQDPAGGIYNEQFF. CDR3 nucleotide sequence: TGTGCCAGCAGCCAGGACCCCGCAGGCGGGATTTACAATGAGCAGTTCTTC.

This CDR3 is CASSVERGNTEAFF. The DNA for the CDR3 is TGTGCCAGCAGCGTAGAACGCGGGAACACTGAAGCTTTCTTT. This chain joins TRBV9 and TRBJ1-1; D gene unclear. The CDR3 consists of 14 residues. Trimming took off 0 bases at V and 1 base at J, with 7 bases between the two ends. CDR1 and CDR2 (germline): SGDLS, YYNGEE.

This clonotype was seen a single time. The CDR3 nucleotides read TGCAGTGCTAGAGAAGACGGGACAGGGGACACTGAAGCTTTCTTT. It is translated as CSAREDGTGDTEAFF. This chain links TRBV20-1 with TRBJ1-1, with 10 bases that match TRBD1. V dropped 0 bases and J dropped 3; count of bases not matched to a gene: 4. CDR3 size: 15 residues. Germline V gives CDR1 DFQATT, CDR2 SNEGSKA (reference sequence).

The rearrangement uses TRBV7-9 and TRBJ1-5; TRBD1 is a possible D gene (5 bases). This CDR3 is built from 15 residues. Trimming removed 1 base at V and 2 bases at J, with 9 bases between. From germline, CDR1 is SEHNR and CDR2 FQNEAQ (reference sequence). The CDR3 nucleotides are TGTGCCAGCAGCTTAGGGGGCTTAGGCAATCAGCCCCAGCATTTT. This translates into CASSLGGLGNQPQHF.